This TCR beta chain was captured by sequencing in a study of shared T cell receptors in the human thymus. The CDR3 is 13 residues long. V lost 8 bases and J 3 bases, leaving 13 bases between the germline ends. The germline CDR1 and CDR2 sequences are KGHSH and LQKENI. Generated by immunoSEQ multiplex PCR, the TCRdb table keeps only in-frame clones and is missing some. The table has about 380,000 clones, roughly 94% seen once. Sequencing was carried out using thymocytes. The sequence was collected from a human donor. The rearrangement links TRBV18 to TRBJ1-2; D might be TRBD1 (6 bases). CDR3 sequence (DNA): TGTGCCAGCCTCGGACAGCCTTACTATGGCTACACCTTC. It specifies CASLGQPYYGYTF.